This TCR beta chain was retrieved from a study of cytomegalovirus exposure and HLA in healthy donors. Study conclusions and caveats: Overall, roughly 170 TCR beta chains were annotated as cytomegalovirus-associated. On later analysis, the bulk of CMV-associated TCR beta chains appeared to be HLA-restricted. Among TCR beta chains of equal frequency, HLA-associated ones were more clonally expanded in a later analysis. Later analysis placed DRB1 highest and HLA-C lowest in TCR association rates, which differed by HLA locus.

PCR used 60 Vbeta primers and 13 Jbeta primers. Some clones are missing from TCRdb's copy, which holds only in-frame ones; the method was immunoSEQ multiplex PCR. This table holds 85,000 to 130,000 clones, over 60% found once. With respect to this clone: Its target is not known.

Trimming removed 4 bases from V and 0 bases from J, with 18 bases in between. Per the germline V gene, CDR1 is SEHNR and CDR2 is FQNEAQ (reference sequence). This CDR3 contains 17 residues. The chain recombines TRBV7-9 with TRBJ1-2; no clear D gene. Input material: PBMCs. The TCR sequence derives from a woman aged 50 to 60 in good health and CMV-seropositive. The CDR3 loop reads CASSYTNFMGANYGYTF. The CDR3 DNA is TGTGCCAGCAGCTACACAAATTTTATGGGAGCTAACTATGGCTACACCTTC.